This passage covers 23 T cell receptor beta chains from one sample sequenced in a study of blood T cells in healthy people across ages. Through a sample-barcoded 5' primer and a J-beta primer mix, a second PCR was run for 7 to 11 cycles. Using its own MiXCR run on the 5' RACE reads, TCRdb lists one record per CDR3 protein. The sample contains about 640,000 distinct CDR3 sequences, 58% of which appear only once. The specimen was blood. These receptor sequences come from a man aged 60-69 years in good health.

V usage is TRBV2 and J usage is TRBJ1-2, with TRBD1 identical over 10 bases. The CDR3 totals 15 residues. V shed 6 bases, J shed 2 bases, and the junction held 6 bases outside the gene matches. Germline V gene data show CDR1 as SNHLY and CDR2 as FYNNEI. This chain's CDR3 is CASRDGTGANYGYTF. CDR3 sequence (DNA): TGTGCCAGCAGGGATGGGACAGGGGCAAACTATGGCTACACCTTC.

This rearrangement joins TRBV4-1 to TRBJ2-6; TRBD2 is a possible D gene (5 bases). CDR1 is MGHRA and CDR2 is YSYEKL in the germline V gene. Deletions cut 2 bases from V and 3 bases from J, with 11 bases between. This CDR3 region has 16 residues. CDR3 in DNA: TGCGCCAGCAGCCAACATCGGGGTCGTGGGGCCAACGTCCTGACTTTC. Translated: CASSQHRGRGANVLTF.

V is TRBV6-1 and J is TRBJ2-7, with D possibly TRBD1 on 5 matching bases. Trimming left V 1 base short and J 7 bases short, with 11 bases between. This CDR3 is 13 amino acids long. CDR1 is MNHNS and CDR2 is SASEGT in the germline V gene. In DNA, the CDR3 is TGTGCCAGCAGTGAAGAACTGGGGCGAGAGCAGTACTTC. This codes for CASSEELGREQYF.

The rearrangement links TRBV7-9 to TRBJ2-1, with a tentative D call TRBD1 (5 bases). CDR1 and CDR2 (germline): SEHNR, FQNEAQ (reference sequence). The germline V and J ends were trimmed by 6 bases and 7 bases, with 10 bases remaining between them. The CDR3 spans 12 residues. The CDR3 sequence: CASRQYRNEQFF. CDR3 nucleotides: TGTGCCAGCAGACAATACAGGAATGAGCAGTTCTTC.

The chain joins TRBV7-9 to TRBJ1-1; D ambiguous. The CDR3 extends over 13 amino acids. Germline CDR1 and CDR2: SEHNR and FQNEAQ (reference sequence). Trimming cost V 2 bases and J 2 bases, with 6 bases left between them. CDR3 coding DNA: TGTGCCAGCAGCTTAATCCATAACACTGAAGCTTTCTTT. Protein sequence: CASSLIHNTEAFF.

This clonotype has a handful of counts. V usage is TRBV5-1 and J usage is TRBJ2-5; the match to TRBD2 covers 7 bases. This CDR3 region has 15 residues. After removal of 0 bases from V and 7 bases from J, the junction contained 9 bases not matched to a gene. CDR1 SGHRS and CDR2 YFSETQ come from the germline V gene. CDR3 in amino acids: CASSLGGLPDRTQYF. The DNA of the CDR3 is TGCGCCAGCAGCTTGGGGGGACTACCGGACCGGACCCAGTACTTC.

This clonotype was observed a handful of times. CDR3 loop: CSVAQQGGEQFF. The CDR3 DNA is TGCAGCGTTGCCCAACAGGGCGGTGAGCAGTTCTTC. This chain joins TRBV29-1 and TRBJ2-1; tentative D call: TRBD1 (6 bases). Germline lookup yields CDR1 SQVTM and CDR2 ANQGSEA. The V end lost 4 bases, the J end lost 9 bases, and 13 bases lay between the germline ends. The CDR3 covers 12 residues.

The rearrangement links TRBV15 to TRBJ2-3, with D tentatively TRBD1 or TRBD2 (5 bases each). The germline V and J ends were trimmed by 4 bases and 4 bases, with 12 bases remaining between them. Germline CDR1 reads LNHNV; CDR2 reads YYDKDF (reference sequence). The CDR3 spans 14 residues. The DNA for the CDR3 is TGTGCCACCAGCATTCGGGACCCCCCAGATACGCAGTATTTT. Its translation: CATSIRDPPDTQYF.

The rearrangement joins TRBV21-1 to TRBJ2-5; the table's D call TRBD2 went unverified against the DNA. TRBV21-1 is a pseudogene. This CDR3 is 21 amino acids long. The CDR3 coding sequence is TGTGCCAGCAGCAAAGTTCGAAAATTCCGGCGGGTCCAGGAGGAAGGCAAGACCCAGTACTTC. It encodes CASSKVRKFRRVQEEGKTQYF.

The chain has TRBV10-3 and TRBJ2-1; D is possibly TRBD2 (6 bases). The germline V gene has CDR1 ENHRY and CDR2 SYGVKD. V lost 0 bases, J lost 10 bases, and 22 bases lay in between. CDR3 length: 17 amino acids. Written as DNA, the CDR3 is TGTGCCATCAGTGAGTCAAATAGCCGGGACTTCGGTAGGGAGCAGTTCTTC. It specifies CAISESNSRDFGREQFF.

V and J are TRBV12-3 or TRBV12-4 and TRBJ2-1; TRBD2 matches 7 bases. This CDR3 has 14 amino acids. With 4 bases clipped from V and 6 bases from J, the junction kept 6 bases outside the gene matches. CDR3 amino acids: CASSYGTMGNEQFF. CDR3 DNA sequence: TGTGCCAGCAGTTACGGGACTATGGGCAATGAGCAGTTCTTC.

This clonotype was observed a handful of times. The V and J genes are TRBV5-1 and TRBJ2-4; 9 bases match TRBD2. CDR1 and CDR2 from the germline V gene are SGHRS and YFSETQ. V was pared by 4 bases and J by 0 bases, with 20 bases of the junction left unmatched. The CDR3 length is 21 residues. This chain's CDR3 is CASSLDAPRGGGAAAKNIQYF. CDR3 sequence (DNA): TGCGCCAGCAGCCTTGACGCCCCTAGGGGCGGGGGGGCCGCAGCCAAAAACATTCAGTACTTC.

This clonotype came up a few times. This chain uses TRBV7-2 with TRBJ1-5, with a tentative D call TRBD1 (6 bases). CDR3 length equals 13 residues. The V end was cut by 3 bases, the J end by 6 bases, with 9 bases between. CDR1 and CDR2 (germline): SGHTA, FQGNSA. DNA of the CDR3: TGTGCCAGCAGCTTGGGCAGGGGTCAGCCCCAGCATTTT. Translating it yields CASSLGRGQPQHF.

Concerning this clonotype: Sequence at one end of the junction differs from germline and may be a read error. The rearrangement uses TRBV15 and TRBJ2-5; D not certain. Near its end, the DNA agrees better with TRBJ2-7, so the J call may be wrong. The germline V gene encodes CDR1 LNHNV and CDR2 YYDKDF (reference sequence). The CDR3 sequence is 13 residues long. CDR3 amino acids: CAASRDIDYEQYF. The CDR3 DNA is TGTGCCGCCAGCAGAGATATAGACTACGAGCAGTACTTC.

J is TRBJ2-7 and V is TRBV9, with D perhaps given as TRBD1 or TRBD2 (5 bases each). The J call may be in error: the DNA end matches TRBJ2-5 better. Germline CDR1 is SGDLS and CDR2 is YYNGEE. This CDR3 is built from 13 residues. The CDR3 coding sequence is TGTGCCAGCAGCGTAGGAGGGGTGGAGACCCAGTACTTC. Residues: CASSVGGVETQYF.

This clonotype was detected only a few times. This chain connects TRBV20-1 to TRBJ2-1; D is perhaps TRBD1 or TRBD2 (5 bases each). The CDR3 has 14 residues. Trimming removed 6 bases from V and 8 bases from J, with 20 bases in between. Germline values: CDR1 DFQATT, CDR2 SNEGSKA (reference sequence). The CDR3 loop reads CSARTPAGADEQFF. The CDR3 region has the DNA TGCAGTGCAAGGACTCCCGCTGGGGCCGATGAGCAGTTCTTC.

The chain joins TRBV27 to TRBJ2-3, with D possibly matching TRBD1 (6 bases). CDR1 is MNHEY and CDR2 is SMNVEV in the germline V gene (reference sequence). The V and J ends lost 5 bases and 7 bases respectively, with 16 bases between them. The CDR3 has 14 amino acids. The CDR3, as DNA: TGTGCCAGCAGTCGACGACAGGCGCCCAATACGCAGTATTTT. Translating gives CASSRRQAPNTQYF.

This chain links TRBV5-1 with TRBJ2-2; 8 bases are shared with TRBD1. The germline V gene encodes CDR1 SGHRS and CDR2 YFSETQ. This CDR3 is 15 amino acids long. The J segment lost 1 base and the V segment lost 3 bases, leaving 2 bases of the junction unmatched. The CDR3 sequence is CASSSDRENTGELFF. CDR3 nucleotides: TGCGCCAGCAGCTCGGACAGGGAGAACACCGGGGAGCTGTTTTTT.

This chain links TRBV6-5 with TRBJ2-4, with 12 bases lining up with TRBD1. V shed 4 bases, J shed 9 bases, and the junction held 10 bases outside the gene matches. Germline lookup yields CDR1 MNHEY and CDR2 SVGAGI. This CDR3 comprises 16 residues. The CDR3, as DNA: TGTGCCAGCAGTTCTCACCGGGACAGGGGGCGAGGCATTCAGTACTTC. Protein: CASSSHRDRGRGIQYF.

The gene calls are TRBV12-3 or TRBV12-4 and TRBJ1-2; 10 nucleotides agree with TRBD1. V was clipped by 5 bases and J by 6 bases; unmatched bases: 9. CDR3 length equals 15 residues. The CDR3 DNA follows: TGTGCCAGCAGTCGTCGCCCGGGACAGGGGAATGGCTACACCTTC. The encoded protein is CASSRRPGQGNGYTF.

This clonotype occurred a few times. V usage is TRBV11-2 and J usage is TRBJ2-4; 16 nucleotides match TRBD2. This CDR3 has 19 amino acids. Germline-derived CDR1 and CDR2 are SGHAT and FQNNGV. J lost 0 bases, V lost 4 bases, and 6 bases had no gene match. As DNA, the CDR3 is TGTGCCAGCAGCTCCCCGGGACTAGCGGGGGGGCTAGCCAAAAACATTCAGTACTTC. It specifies CASSSPGLAGGLAKNIQYF.

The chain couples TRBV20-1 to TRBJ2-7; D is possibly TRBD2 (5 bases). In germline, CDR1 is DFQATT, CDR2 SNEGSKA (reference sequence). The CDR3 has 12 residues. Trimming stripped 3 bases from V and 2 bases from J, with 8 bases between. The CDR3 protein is CSASPGAYEQYF. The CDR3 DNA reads TGCAGTGCTAGTCCCGGGGCCTACGAGCAGTACTTC.

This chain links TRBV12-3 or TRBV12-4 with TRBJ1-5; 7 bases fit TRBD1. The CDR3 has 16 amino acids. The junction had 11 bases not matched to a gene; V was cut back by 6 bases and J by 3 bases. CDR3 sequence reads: CASRTSAGGSNQPQHF. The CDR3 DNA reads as TGTGCCAGCAGGACATCAGCAGGGGGATCCAATCAGCCCCAGCATTTT.